These 11 T cell receptor beta chains came from one sample sequenced in a study of CD4 and CD8 cells across lung adenocarcinoma regions. TCRdb re-called the PCR reads with MiXCR, one entry per CDR3 protein. The profile shows 7,500 to 10,000 distinct CDR3 sequences, 46% of them singletons. The sequenced sample consisted of CD4+ T cells from the margin of a lung tumor. These TCRs come from a female donor with lung adenocarcinoma. The CD4 and CD8 labels of this study may be unreliable.

This chain connects TRBV6-1 to TRBJ2-2, with 9 bases identical to TRBD2. With V trimmed by 3 bases and J by 6 bases, 2 bases remained unmatched. CDR1 MNHNS and CDR2 SASEGT come from the germline V gene. CDR3 size: 14 residues. CDR3 bases: TGTGCCAGCAGTGAGCGGGAGGGCGCCGGGGAGCTGTTTTTT. This sequence encodes CASSEREGAGELFF.

V usage is TRBV6-1 and J usage is TRBJ2-7; the D gene is possibly TRBD2 (5 bases). Trimming removed 6 bases from V and 1 base from J, with 10 bases in between. Germline lookup yields CDR1 MNHNS and CDR2 SASEGT. The CDR3 length is 13 residues. CDR3 DNA: TGTGCCAGCAGCCCTGGACTTTCCTACGAGCAGTACTTC. Protein sequence: CASSPGLSYEQYF.

As to this clonotype: One junction end does not reproduce the germline sequence, and a read error may be involved. The genes are TRBV6-1 and TRBJ2-1; possibly TRBD2 for D (5 bases). Germline CDR1 is MNHNS and CDR2 is SASEGT. The CDR3 runs 17 residues. CDR3 region: CARSRPSGSRAKNQQYF. The CDR3 DNA follows: TGTGCCAGGAGCCGCCCCTCGGGGTCTAGAGCGAAAAACCAACAGTATTTC.

This chain joins TRBV6-5 and TRBJ2-1; possibly TRBD1 for D (5 bases). The CDR3 is 14 residues long. The V and J ends lost 4 bases and 5 bases respectively, with 12 bases between them. Germline V CDR1 and CDR2: MNHEY, SVGAGI. The CDR3 DNA reads TGTGCCAGCAGTTCGACCACAGGAAACAATGAGCAGTTCTTC. Its translation is CASSSTTGNNEQFF.

This clonotype was seen a single time. An end of the junction differs from the germline gene, which may be a read error. The V call is TRBV27, the J call TRBJ2-3; possible D gene TRBD2, 6 bases. The CDR3 consists of 13 residues. Germline V lookup: CDR1 MNHEY, CDR2 SMNVEV (reference sequence). In DNA, the CDR3 is TGCGCCAGCGGGCCGAGAGCTAAAGACACGCAGTATTTC. It is translated as CASGPRAKDTQYF.

In this sample, this clonotype is medium-sized. The chain is built from TRBV6-1 and TRBJ2-1, with 11 bases matching TRBD2. This CDR3 spans 15 amino acids. The germline V gene has CDR1 MNHNS and CDR2 SASEGT. The J segment lost 4 bases and the V segment lost 6 bases, leaving 5 bases of the junction unmatched. The CDR3 DNA reads as TGTGCCAGCAGCCGTCTAGCGGGAGGATACAATGAGCAGTTCTTC. Amino acids: CASSRLAGGYNEQFF.

This clonotype was picked up one time. Compared with germline, one end of the junction differs, possibly owing to a read error. The chain joins TRBV6-1 to TRBJ2-3; the D gene could be TRBD1 or TRBD2 (5 bases each). The end of the DNA fits TRBJ2-2 better, so the J call may be wrong. Germline CDR1 reads MNHNS; CDR2 reads SASEGT. The CDR3 loop spans 16 amino acids. CDR3 amino acids: CASLENPAVSTGALFF. DNA for the CDR3: TGTGCCAGCCTTGAAAACCCAGCAGTGAGCACCGGGGCGCTGTTTTTT.

This clonotype is medium-sized within its sample. This chain connects TRBV6-5 to TRBJ2-6; D may correspond to TRBD1 or TRBD2 (5 bases each). CDR3 length: 16 amino acids. V was clipped by 2 bases and J by 4 bases, with 12 bases between them. CDR1 is MNHEY and CDR2 is SVGAGI in the germline V gene. CDR3 residues: CASSYEGPPGANVLTF. The CDR3 DNA sequence: TGTGCCAGCAGTTACGAGGGACCCCCCGGGGCCAACGTCCTGACTTTC.

This clonotype has more than one count but fewer than ten. The V gene is TRBV12-3 or TRBV12-4, the J gene TRBJ1-3, with D unresolved. The CDR3 is 14 amino acids. V gave up 6 bases and J gave up 4 bases, with 13 bases separating them. The CDR3 here is CASSLNTLGNTIYF. As DNA, the CDR3 is TGTGCCAGCAGCTTGAACACTCTAGGAAACACCATATATTTT.

The chain recombines TRBV6-1 with TRBJ2-5, with TRBD1 identical over 9 bases. Germline trimming cut 3 bases from V and 4 bases from J; bases unmatched to any gene: 0. Germline-derived CDR1 and CDR2 are MNHNS and SASEGT. CDR3 size: 13 residues. The CDR3 region is CASSEGQGETQYF. CDR3 in DNA: TGTGCCAGCAGTGAGGGACAGGGAGAGACCCAGTACTTC.

The CDR3 DNA follows: TGTGCCACTATTCCGGGTGCCCAAGAGACCCAGTACTTC. As protein: CATIPGAQETQYF. J is TRBJ2-5 and V is TRBV6-1; no definite D call. Germline CDR1 and CDR2: MNHNS and SASEGT. V lost 10 bases to trimming and J lost 1 base, with 13 bases between them. The CDR3 loop spans 13 amino acids.